This T cell receptor (beta chain) was identified in a study of T cells after yellow fever vaccination. TCRdb redid the calling of the 5' RACE reads with MiXCR, one entry per CDR3 protein. The sample shows some 160,000 distinct CDR3 sequences, approximately 6.8% of them seen only once. Deletions cut 9 bases from V and 1 base from J, with 10 bases between. Germline loops: CDR1 LNHNV, CDR2 YYDKDF (reference sequence). The CDR3 length is 13 residues. Sequencing was performed on CD4+ T cells sorted from PBMCs, taken 5 days after the first yellow fever vaccination. The chain has TRBV15 and TRBJ1-3, with D hard to call. The TCR comes from a man aged 18 to 29 who received the YFV17D yellow fever vaccine. CDR3 protein: CATGQTSGNTIYF. In DNA, the CDR3 is TGTGCCACAGGTCAGACTTCTGGAAACACCATATATTTT.